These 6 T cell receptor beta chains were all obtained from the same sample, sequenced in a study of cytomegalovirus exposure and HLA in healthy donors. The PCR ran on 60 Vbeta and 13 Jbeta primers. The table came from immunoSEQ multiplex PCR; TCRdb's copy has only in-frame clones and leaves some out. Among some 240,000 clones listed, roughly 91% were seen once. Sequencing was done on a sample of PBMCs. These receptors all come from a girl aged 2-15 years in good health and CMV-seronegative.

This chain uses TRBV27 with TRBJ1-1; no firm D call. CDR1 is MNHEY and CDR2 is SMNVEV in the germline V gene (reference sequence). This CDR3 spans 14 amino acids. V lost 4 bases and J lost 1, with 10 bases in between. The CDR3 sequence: CASSSLGPNTEAFF. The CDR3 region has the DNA TGTGCCAGCAGTTCGCTAGGCCCGAACACTGAAGCTTTCTTT.

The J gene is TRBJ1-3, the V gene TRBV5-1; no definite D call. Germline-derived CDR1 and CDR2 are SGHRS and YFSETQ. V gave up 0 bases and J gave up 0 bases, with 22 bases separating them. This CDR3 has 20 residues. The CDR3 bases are TGCGCCAGCAGCTTGGAACCCCGGGCGGGGAGTTTGACCTCTGGAAACACCATATATTTT. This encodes CASSLEPRAGSLTSGNTIYF.

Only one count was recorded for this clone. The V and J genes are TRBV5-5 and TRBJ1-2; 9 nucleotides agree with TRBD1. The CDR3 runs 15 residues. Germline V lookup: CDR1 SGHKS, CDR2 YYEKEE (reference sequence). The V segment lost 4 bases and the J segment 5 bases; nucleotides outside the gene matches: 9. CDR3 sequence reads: CASSVQGAGVYGYTF. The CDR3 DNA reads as TGTGCCAGCAGCGTACAGGGGGCTGGGGTATATGGCTACACCTTC.

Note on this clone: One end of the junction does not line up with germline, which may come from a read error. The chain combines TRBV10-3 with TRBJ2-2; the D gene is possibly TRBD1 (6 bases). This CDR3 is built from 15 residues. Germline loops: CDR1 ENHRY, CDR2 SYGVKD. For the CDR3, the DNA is TGTGCCAGCAGTTACTTGACAGGAGGCACCGGGGAGCTGTTTTTT. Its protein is CASSYLTGGTGELFF.

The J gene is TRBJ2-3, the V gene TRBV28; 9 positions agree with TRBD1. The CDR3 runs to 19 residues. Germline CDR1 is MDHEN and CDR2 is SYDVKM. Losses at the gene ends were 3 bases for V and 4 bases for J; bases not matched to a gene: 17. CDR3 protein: CASSLPDLHRGRSADTQYF. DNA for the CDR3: TGTGCCAGCAGTTTGCCCGACCTCCACAGGGGGCGCAGCGCAGATACGCAGTATTTT.

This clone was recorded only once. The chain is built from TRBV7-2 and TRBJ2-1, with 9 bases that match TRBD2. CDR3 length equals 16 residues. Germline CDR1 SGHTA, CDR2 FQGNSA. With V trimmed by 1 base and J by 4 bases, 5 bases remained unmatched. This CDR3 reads CASSLGASGTYNEQFF. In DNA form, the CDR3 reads TGTGCCAGCAGCTTAGGGGCTAGCGGGACTTACAATGAGCAGTTCTTC.